The 13 T cell receptor beta chains below all came from one sample that was sequenced in a study of blood T cells in healthy people across ages. Primers used in a second PCR of roughly 7 to 12 cycles were a sample-barcoded 5' primer and a J-beta primer mix. TCRdb analysed the 5' RACE reads with MiXCR anew, one entry per CDR3 protein. The table has about 700,000 distinct CDR3 sequences, roughly 32% seen once. The sequencing sample was made of blood. The source is an elderly woman in good health.

This clonotype has a count of ten or more. The chain carries TRBV4-3 and TRBJ2-5; the D call may be TRBD1 or TRBD2 (5 bases each). The CDR3 extends over 16 amino acids. The V end was cut by 0 bases, the J end by 4 bases, with 15 bases between. The germline CDR1 and CDR2 sequences are LGHNA and YSLEER. As DNA, the CDR3 is TGCGCCAGCAGCCAAGAGTGGAGAGGGGCCGCAGAGACCCAGTACTTC. Protein sequence: CASSQEWRGAAETQYF.

This clonotype was seen a few times. This chain connects TRBV28 to TRBJ1-4; perhaps TRBD1 as D (5 bases). In germline, CDR1 is MDHEN, CDR2 SYDVKM. There are 15 residues in the CDR3. Trimming cost V 5 bases and J 6 bases, with 16 bases left between them. The CDR3 nucleotides are TGTGCCAGCAGTCCGGCCAGGGCGCGGGATGAAAAACTGTTTTTT. Translation gives CASSPARARDEKLFF.

In this sample, this clonotype turned up many times. The chain uses TRBV15 and TRBJ2-3; 11 nucleotides line up with TRBD2. The germline V gene has CDR1 LNHNV and CDR2 YYDKDF (reference sequence). The CDR3 spans 16 residues. V was clipped by 5 bases and J by 5 bases; unmatched bases: 9. In DNA form, the CDR3 reads TGTGCCACCAGCCGACCCGTAGCGGGGGGGCAAGATACGCAGTATTTT. Residues: CATSRPVAGGQDTQYF.

In regard to this clonotype: A read error may explain this, as a much larger clone is one base away. The chain uses TRBV7-2 and TRBJ2-1, with D perhaps matching TRBD1 (6 bases). CDR3 size: 17 residues. Germline assignment: CDR1 SGHTA and CDR2 FQGNSA. CDR3 DNA sequence: TGTGCCGGCAGCTTAGGAATAACAGGGAGCTCCTACAATGAGCAGTTCTTC. This gives the protein CAGSLGITGSSYNEQFF.

This clonotype was seen many times. V usage is TRBV7-2 and J usage is TRBJ2-7; 9 nucleotides align to TRBD1. J lost 1 base, V lost 6 bases, and 7 bases had no gene match. CDR3 length: 15 residues. Per the germline V gene, CDR1 is SGHTA and CDR2 is FQGNSA. The CDR3 bases are TGTGCCAGCAGTTTCACAGGGGGCGAGTCCTACGAGCAGTACTTC. It specifies CASSFTGGESYEQYF.

The V and J genes are TRBV6-2 or TRBV6-3 and TRBJ2-1; TRBD2 matches 7 bases. V trimming: 6 bases; J trimming: 1 base; junction bases outside the gene matches: 9. There are 16 residues in the CDR3. CDR1 MNHEY and CDR2 SVGEGT come from the germline V gene. DNA of the CDR3: TGTGCCAGCAGCGCGGCGACTAGCAGTTCCTACAATGAGCAGTTCTTC. This translates into CASSAATSSSYNEQFF.

V usage is TRBV5-1 and J usage is TRBJ1-5; D is unresolved. The CDR3 consists of 15 residues. The germline gives CDR1 SGHRS, CDR2 YFSETQ. V was pared by 0 bases and J by 1 base, with 8 bases between. In DNA form, the CDR3 reads TGCGCCAGCAGCTTGGCCTATGGGAGCAATCAGCCCCAGCATTTT. It translates to CASSLAYGSNQPQHF.

The chain joins TRBV29-1 to TRBJ1-1; D is uncertain. The germline gives CDR1 SQVTM, CDR2 ANQGSEA. V was pared by 3 bases and J by 4 bases, with 15 bases between. CDR3 length: 14 residues. CDR3 nucleotide sequence: TGCAGCGTTGATGGTGAGGAGGGTTCCACTGAAGCTTTCTTT. Amino acid sequence: CSVDGEEGSTEAFF.

This clonotype appeared a few times. This chain joins TRBV5-1 and TRBJ2-1; no clear D gene. The CDR3 runs 15 residues. Trimming took 0 bases from V and 0 from J, leaving 7 bases between them. In germline, CDR1 is SGHRS, CDR2 YFSETQ. The CDR3 loop is CASSLAPGSYNEQFF. The CDR3 bases are TGCGCCAGCAGCTTGGCACCGGGCTCCTACAATGAGCAGTTCTTC. Full variable domain (rest looked up from reference TRBV5-1 and TRBJ2-1): KAGVTQTPRYLIKTRGQQVTLSCSPISGHRSVSWYQQTPGQGLQFLFEYFSETQRNKGNFPGRFSGRQFSNSRSEMNVSTLELGDSALYLCASSLAPGSYNEQFFGPGTRLTVL.

This clonotype has at least ten counts. The V gene is TRBV6-2 or TRBV6-3, the J gene TRBJ1-1; D is unresolved. CDR3 length equals 14 residues. V was clipped by 7 bases and J by 1 base, with 13 bases between them. Looked up from germline, CDR1 is MNHEY and CDR2 is SVGEGT. CDR3 amino acids: CASTPNTRNTEAFF. The CDR3 coding sequence is TGTGCCAGCACCCCGAATACGAGGAACACTGAAGCTTTCTTT.

This clonotype was recorded at least ten times. This sequence joins TRBV11-2 and TRBJ2-1, with D possibly matching TRBD2 (6 bases). The CDR3 has 18 amino acids. Germline CDR1 is SGHAT and CDR2 is FQNNGV. Trimming left V 2 bases short and J 0 bases short, with 17 bases between. The CDR3: CASSLRSLALSSYNEQFF. The DNA for the CDR3 is TGTGCCAGCAGCTTAAGGTCCCTAGCGTTAAGCTCCTACAATGAGCAGTTCTTC. Based on the CDR3 plus reference TRBV11-2 and TRBJ2-1, the full variable domain is EAGVAQSPRYKIIEKRQSVAFWCNPISGHATLYWYQQILGQGPKLLIQFQNNGVVDDSQLPKDRFSAERLKGVDSTLKIQPAKLEDSAVYLCASSLRSLALSSYNEQFFGPGTRLTVL.

The chain combines TRBV20-1 with TRBJ1-1; D is unclear. In germline, CDR1 is DFQATT, CDR2 SNEGSKA (reference sequence). Trimming removed 5 bases at V and 0 bases at J, with 19 bases between. The CDR3 has 16 residues. The CDR3 spells CSAPPAVRSVNTEAFF. The CDR3 nucleotides read TGCAGTGCTCCGCCTGCGGTCCGGTCGGTGAACACTGAAGCTTTCTTT.

This clonotype was found a few times. Written as DNA, the CDR3 is TGTGCCAGCTCAAACCTTCTTCCCGGTACCAATGAAAAACTGTTTTTT. As protein: CASSNLLPGTNEKLFF. The rearrangement links TRBV18 to TRBJ1-4; no reliable D call. The CDR3 is 16 residues long. Trimming pared 5 bases from V and 5 bases from J, leaving 18 bases between. In germline, CDR1 is KGHSH, CDR2 LQKENI. Full variable domain (rest looked up from reference TRBV18 and TRBJ1-4): NAGVMQNPRHLVRRRGQEARLRCSPMKGHSHVYWYRQLPEEGLKFMVYLQKENIIDESGMPKERFSAEFPKEGPSILRIQQVVRGDSAAYFCASSNLLPGTNEKLFFGSGTQLSVL.